These 19 T cell receptor beta chains were sequenced from one sample in a study of blood T cell repertoires in COVID-19. Profiling relied on immunoSEQ multiplex PCR, and the TCRdb table lists in-frame clones only, not all of them. There are hundreds of thousands of clones in the sample; around 88% occur only once, and over 4% lies in the top ten. The sample was peripheral blood. The receptors originated from a woman aged 25-40 years with acute or convalescent COVID-19.

In the case of this clone: Distinct nucleotide sequences in the sample also encode this CDR3. In DNA form, the CDR3 reads TGTGCCAGCAGCCAAGGAACAGGGAACACTGAAGCTTTCTTT. It is translated as CASSQGTGNTEAFF. The rearrangement links TRBV3-1 (or the pseudogene TRBV3-2) to TRBJ1-1; D perhaps matches TRBD1 (5 bases). CDR1 LGHDT and CDR2 YNNKEL come from the germline V gene (reference sequence). This CDR3 is 14 amino acids long. The germline V and J ends were trimmed by 1 base and 1 base, with 7 bases remaining between them.

CDR3 amino acids: CASSISPGNNQPQHF. In DNA form, the CDR3 reads TGTGCCAGTAGTATATCCCCAGGAAACAATCAGCCCCAGCATTTT. This chain joins TRBV19 and TRBJ1-5; D not resolved. There are 15 residues in the CDR3. Germline V gene data show CDR1 as LNHDA and CDR2 as SQIVND (reference sequence). Trimming stripped 2 bases from V and 3 bases from J, with 11 bases between.

The rearrangement joins TRBV18 to TRBJ2-1, with TRBD2 identical over 10 bases. This CDR3 comprises 17 residues. With 3 bases clipped from V and 5 bases from J, the junction kept 10 bases outside the gene matches. Per the germline V gene, CDR1 is KGHSH and CDR2 is LQKENI. The CDR3 protein is CASSPGLANMFDNEQFF. Written as DNA, the CDR3 is TGTGCCAGCTCACCGGGACTAGCGAATATGTTTGACAATGAGCAGTTCTTC.

The CDR3 coding sequence is TGTGCCAGCAATACAGGGCGCTTAGAAGCTTTCTTT. It codes for CASNTGRLEAFF. This chain links TRBV2 with TRBJ1-1, with D possibly matching TRBD1 (6 bases). Trimming pared 7 bases from V and 8 bases from J, leaving 14 bases between. The CDR3 is 12 residues long. Germline loops: CDR1 SNHLY, CDR2 FYNNEI.

This clone was observed once. The chain carries TRBV4-1 and TRBJ2-7; maybe TRBD2 (6 bases). The germline V gene encodes CDR1 MGHRA and CDR2 YSYEKL. The CDR3 consists of 15 residues. Trimming shortened V by 4 bases and J by 4 bases, and 17 bases separated the two germline ends. CDR3 DNA sequence: TGCGCCAGCAGCCCGACCTTAGCGGCTAGATACGAGCAGTACTTC. It is translated as CASSPTLAARYEQYF.

The chain employs TRBV24-1 and TRBJ2-5, with 7 bases fitting TRBD1. Germline CDR1 is KGHDR and CDR2 is SFDVKD. The CDR3 contains 15 residues. V dropped 5 bases and J dropped 5; count of bases not matched to a gene: 10. The CDR3 DNA reads as TGTGCCACCAGTGGGACAGGTGTCCTGGGGGAGACCCAGTACTTC. Translating gives CATSGTGVLGETQYF.

The chain joins TRBV7-3 to TRBJ2-1; 9 bases align to TRBD1. The length of the CDR3 is 15 residues. Per germline, CDR1 SGHTA and CDR2 FQGTGA. V lost 6 bases, J lost 7 bases, and 10 bases stayed unmatched. CDR3 nucleotides: TGTGCCAGCAGTTCCACAGGGGGCGCTTCAAATGAGCAGTTCTTC. This encodes CASSSTGGASNEQFF. The whole variable domain, remainder taken from reference TRBV7-3 and TRBJ2-1, is GAGVSQTPSNKVTEKGKYVELRCDPISGHTALYWYRQSLGQGPEFLIYFQGTGAADDSGLPNDRFFAVRPEGSVSTLKIQRTERGDSAVYLCASSSTGGASNEQFFGPGTRLTVL.

The rearrangement joins TRBV28 to TRBJ1-2, with D perhaps matching TRBD1 (6 bases). Trimming pared 5 bases from V and 6 bases from J, leaving 22 bases between. The CDR3 is 16 residues long. Per the germline V gene, CDR1 is MDHEN and CDR2 is SYDVKM. The CDR3 DNA is TGTGCCAGCAGTCTTTTAGGGATACAGGGAAGGAATGGCTACACCTTC. Amino acid sequence: CASSLLGIQGRNGYTF.

The V gene is TRBV3-1 (or the pseudogene TRBV3-2), the J gene TRBJ1-1; D is undetermined. Trimming pared 1 base from V and 10 bases from J, leaving 16 bases between. The CDR3 has 14 amino acids. CDR1 and CDR2 (germline): LGHDT, YNNKEL (reference sequence). CDR3 nucleotide sequence: TGTGCCAGCAGCCAAGGAGGTGCGGGCGCGGGAGCTTTCTTT. This translates into CASSQGGAGAGAFF.

The sample holds one count of this clone. This specimen includes other DNA sequences encoding the same CDR3. This chain joins TRBV5-1 and TRBJ2-2, with a tentative D call TRBD2 (5 bases). Germline CDR1 reads SGHRS; CDR2 reads YFSETQ. This CDR3 is built from 13 residues. V gave up 3 bases and J gave up 5 bases, with 8 bases separating them. Written as DNA, the CDR3 is TGCGCCAGCAGCTGGACTGGGACCGGGGAGCTGTTTTTT. Its translation: CASSWTGTGELFF.

In DNA form, the CDR3 reads TGCGCCAGCAGCTCGGGACAGGGAGATGGAAACACCATATATTTT. Amino acid sequence: CASSSGQGDGNTIYF. V gene TRBV5-1 combines with J gene TRBJ1-3, with 9 bases identical to TRBD1. CDR1 SGHRS and CDR2 YFSETQ come from the germline V gene. The CDR3 has 15 amino acids. V was clipped by 3 bases and J by 3 bases; unmatched bases: 4.

This clone was counted a single time. The rearrangement uses TRBV9 and TRBJ2-7, with 8 bases identical to TRBD1. Losses at the gene ends were 3 bases for V and 3 bases for J; bases not matched to a gene: 5. Germline V gene data show CDR1 as SGDLS and CDR2 as YYNGEE. This CDR3 contains 14 residues. CDR3 protein: CASSGTGPNYEQYF. The CDR3 DNA sequence: TGTGCCAGCAGCGGGACAGGGCCCAACTACGAGCAGTACTTC.

The chain carries TRBV7-9 and TRBJ1-2, with a possible D match to TRBD1 (5 bases). In germline, CDR1 is SEHNR, CDR2 FQNEAQ (reference sequence). Trimming cost V 3 bases and J 4 bases, with 15 bases left between them. The CDR3 consists of 15 residues. The CDR3 spells CASSLSGQDLYGYTF. CDR3 coding DNA: TGTGCCAGCAGCTTGTCAGGGCAAGACCTCTATGGCTACACCTTC.

This chain joins TRBV7-9 and TRBJ2-7; 9 nucleotides line up with TRBD2. The germline V gene encodes CDR1 SEHNR and CDR2 FQNEAQ (reference sequence). V shed 1 base, J shed 3 bases, and the junction held 4 bases outside the gene matches. This CDR3 has 15 residues. The CDR3 nucleotides are TGTGCCAGCAGCTTAGGGCTAGCGGGGAACTACGAGCAGTACTTC. Encoded protein: CASSLGLAGNYEQYF. Based on the CDR3 plus reference TRBV7-9 and TRBJ2-7, the full variable domain is DTGVSQNPRHKITKRGQNVTFRCDPISEHNRLYWYRQTLGQGPEFLTYFQNEAQLEKSRLLSDRFSAERPKGSFSTLEIQRTEQGDSAMYLCASSLGLAGNYEQYFGPGTRLTVT.

This rearrangement joins TRBV7-2 to TRBJ2-3; 11 positions agree with TRBD2. The V and J ends lost 2 bases and 3 bases, in that order; junction bases with no gene match: 13. CDR3 length: 19 amino acids. Germline assignment: CDR1 SGHTA and CDR2 FQGNSA. CDR3 DNA sequence: TGTGCCAGCAGCTTAAGTTGGAGTAGCGGGGGGGCTTGGACAGATACGCAGTATTTT. This translates into CASSLSWSSGGAWTDTQYF.

V and J are TRBV5-1 and TRBJ1-1; D might be TRBD1 (6 bases). Trimming shortened V by 4 bases and J by 0 bases, and 13 bases separated the two germline ends. Germline CDR1 and CDR2: SGHRS and YFSETQ. The CDR3 covers 15 residues. The CDR3 loop is CASSLTWGLNTEAFF. The CDR3 nucleotides are TGCGCCAGCAGCCTGACCTGGGGGCTGAACACTGAAGCTTTCTTT.

This clone was recorded at least ten times. The V gene is TRBV7-2, the J gene TRBJ1-1, with 8 nucleotides matching TRBD1. V dropped 2 bases and J dropped 10; count of bases not matched to a gene: 6. The CDR3 runs to 13 residues. Germline loops: CDR1 SGHTA, CDR2 FQGNSA. CDR3 amino acids: CASSLQGAAPAFF. The CDR3 nucleotides are TGTGCCAGCAGCTTACAGGGGGCTGCGCCAGCTTTCTTT.

This clone was detected once. This chain connects TRBV19 to TRBJ1-6; no clear D gene. The CDR3 consists of 14 residues. CDR1 and CDR2 from the germline V gene are LNHDA and SQIVND (reference sequence). Trimming stripped 3 bases from V and 4 bases from J, with 7 bases between. The CDR3 nucleotides read TGTGCCAGTAGTATGGGAGTTTATAATTCACCCCTCCACTTT. Encoded protein: CASSMGVYNSPLHF. Full variable domain (outside the CDR3, taken from reference TRBV19 and TRBJ1-6): DGGITQSPKYLFRKEGQNVTLSCEQNLNHDAMYWYRQDPGQGLRLIYYSQIVNDFQKGDIAEGYSVSREKKESFPLTVTSAQKNPTAFYLCASSMGVYNSPLHFGNGTRLTVT.

V is TRBV18 and J is TRBJ2-3; maybe TRBD1 (6 bases). The CDR3 length is 16 residues. Trimming left V 2 bases short and J 2 bases short, with 14 bases between. The V gene's germline CDR1 is KGHSH and CDR2 LQKENI. The CDR3 is CASSPSQGANTDTQYF. CDR3 coding DNA: TGTGCCAGCTCACCATCACAGGGCGCAAACACAGATACGCAGTATTTT.